Each of the 5 T cell receptor beta chains below was sequenced from the same sample in a study of cytomegalovirus exposure and HLA in healthy donors. PCR used 60 Vbeta primers and 13 Jbeta primers. The table came from immunoSEQ multiplex PCR; TCRdb's copy has only in-frame clones and leaves some out. The table has tens of thousands of clones, around 70% seen once. The sample taken for sequencing was PBMCs. These TCRs come from a woman aged 45-65 years in good health and CMV-seropositive.

The V gene is TRBV7-2, the J gene TRBJ2-7; 11 positions agree with TRBD2. The CDR3 contains 19 residues. Germline-derived CDR1 and CDR2 are SGHTA and FQGNSA. Trimming took 6 bases from V and 0 from J; bases not matched to a gene: 16. Here the CDR3 reads CASSPLLGLAVRDSYEQYF. As DNA, the CDR3 is TGTGCCAGCAGTCCACTGCTGGGACTAGCGGTTCGAGACTCCTACGAGCAGTACTTC.

This clone came up once. The rearrangement uses TRBV28 and TRBJ2-7; the match to TRBD2 covers 7 bases. V dropped 8 bases and J dropped 1; count of bases not matched to a gene: 8. The V gene's germline CDR1 is MDHEN and CDR2 SYDVKM. The CDR3 extends over 14 amino acids. The CDR3 nucleotides read TGTGCCAGCGCTTCTACTAGCGATTCCTACGAGCAGTACTTC. Amino acids: CASASTSDSYEQYF.

This chain connects TRBV11-2 to TRBJ2-3; 7 nucleotides match TRBD2. V gave up 5 bases and J gave up 2 bases; unmatched junction bases: 4. The CDR3 consists of 14 residues. In germline, CDR1 is SGHAT, CDR2 FQNNGV. The CDR3 reads CASSAGEVTDTQYF. In nucleotides, the CDR3 is TGTGCCAGCAGCGCGGGGGAGGTCACAGATACGCAGTATTTT.

The V gene is TRBV5-1, the J gene TRBJ2-5; TRBD2 agrees at 8 bases. CDR3 length equals 14 residues. Germline CDR1 SGHRS, CDR2 YFSETQ. V lost 0 bases to trimming and J lost 8 bases; unmatched junction nucleotides: 6. The CDR3 DNA sequence: TGCGCCAGCAGCTTGGATGGGACTAGTGTTACCCAGTACTTC. Its protein product is CASSLDGTSVTQYF. The full variable domain, with the rest looked up from reference TRBV5-1 and TRBJ2-5, is KAGVTQTPRYLIKTRGQQVTLSCSPISGHRSVSWYQQTPGQGLQFLFEYFSETQRNKGNFPGRFSGRQFSNSRSEMNVSTLELGDSALYLCASSLDGTSVTQYFGPGTRLLVL.

Regarding this clone: At one end, the junction sequence differs from germline, possibly due to a read error. This sequence joins TRBV5-6 and TRBJ2-7; a weak D match, TRBD2 (6 bases). Germline CDR1 is SGHDT and CDR2 is YYEEEE. CDR3 length: 14 amino acids. This CDR3 is CASSLESFGGLGHF. CDR3 nucleotides: TGTGCCAGCAGCTTGGAGTCTTTCGGGGGTCTAGGCCACTTC. Supplemented by reference TRBV5-6 and TRBJ2-7, the full variable domain reads DAGVTQSPTHLIKTRGQQVTLRCSPKSGHDTVSWYQQALGQGPQFIFQYYEEEERQRGNFPDRFSGHQFPNYSSELNVNALLLGDSALYLCASSLESFGGLGHFGPGTRLTVT.